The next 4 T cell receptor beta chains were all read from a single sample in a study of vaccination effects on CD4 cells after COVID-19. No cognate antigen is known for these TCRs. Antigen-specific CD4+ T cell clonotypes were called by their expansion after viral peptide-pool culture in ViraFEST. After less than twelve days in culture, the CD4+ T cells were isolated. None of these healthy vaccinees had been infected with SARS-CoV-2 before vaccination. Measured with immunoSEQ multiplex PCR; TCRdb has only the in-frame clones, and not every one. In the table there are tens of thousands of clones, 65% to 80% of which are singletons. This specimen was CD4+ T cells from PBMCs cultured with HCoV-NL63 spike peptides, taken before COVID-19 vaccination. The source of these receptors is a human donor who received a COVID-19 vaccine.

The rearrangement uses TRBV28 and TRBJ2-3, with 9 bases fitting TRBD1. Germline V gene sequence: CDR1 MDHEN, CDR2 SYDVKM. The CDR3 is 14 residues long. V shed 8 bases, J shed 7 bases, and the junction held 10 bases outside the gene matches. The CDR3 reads CASAPQGALYTQYF. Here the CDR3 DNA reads TGTGCCAGCGCGCCACAGGGGGCTTTATATACGCAGTATTTT.

CDR3 sequence reads: CASSRVGGTDTQYF. Here the CDR3 DNA reads TGTGCCAGCAGTCGTGTCGGGGGCACAGATACGCAGTATTTT. The chain carries TRBV25-1 and TRBJ2-3; a possible D gene is TRBD2 (5 bases). CDR1 MGHDK and CDR2 SYGVNS come from the germline V gene. This CDR3 has 14 residues. V dropped 5 bases and J dropped 1 base, with 10 bases sitting between them.

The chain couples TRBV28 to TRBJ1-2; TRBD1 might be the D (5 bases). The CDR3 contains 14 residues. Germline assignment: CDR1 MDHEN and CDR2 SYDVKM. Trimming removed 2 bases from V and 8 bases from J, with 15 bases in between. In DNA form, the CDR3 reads TGTGCCAGCAGTTTACCCGGGGGTCCCCTCGGCTACACCTTC. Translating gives CASSLPGGPLGYTF.

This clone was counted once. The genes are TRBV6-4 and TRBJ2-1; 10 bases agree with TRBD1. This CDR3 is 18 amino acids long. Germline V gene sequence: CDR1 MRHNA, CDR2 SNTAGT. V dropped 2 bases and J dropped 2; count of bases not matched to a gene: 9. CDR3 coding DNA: TGTGCCAGCAGTGACCGACCCCCCGGGACAGGGGCCTACAATGAGCAGTTCTTC. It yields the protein CASSDRPPGTGAYNEQFF.